This T cell receptor beta chain was identified during a study of cytomegalovirus exposure and HLA in healthy donors. Study-wide results and caveats: Cytomegalovirus association was assigned to more than 150 TCR beta chains.

Donors showed nominal health when sampled, although they likely had unrecorded immune exposures. Notes on this clone: Antigen specificity is unknown. This sample also contains other DNA sequences that code for the same CDR3.

PCR employed 60 Vbeta and 13 Jbeta primers. The data were produced by immunoSEQ multiplex PCR, yet TCRdb's version contains in-frame clones alone and is incomplete. Of approximately 100,000 clones in the sample, roughly three quarters are singletons; the top ten hold more than 3.5%. The receptor was derived from a female donor in good health and CMV-seropositive. Sample: PBMCs.

The CDR3 region is CASSEDRGEHQPQHF. For the CDR3, the DNA is TGTGCCAGCAGTGAAGACAGGGGAGAGCATCAGCCCCAGCATTTT. The V and J genes are TRBV2 and TRBJ1-5, with TRBD1 matching 7 bases. The junction had 5 bases not matched to a gene; V was cut back by 1 base and J by 5 bases. The CDR3 contains 15 residues. Looked up from germline, CDR1 is SNHLY and CDR2 is FYNNEI. The entire variable domain, with the rest obtained from reference TRBV2 and TRBJ1-5, is as follows: EPEVTQTPSHQVTQMGQEVILRCVPISNHLYFYWYRQILGQKVEFLVSFYNNEISEKSEIFDDQFSVERPDGSNFTLKIRSTKLEDSAMYFCASSEDRGEHQPQHFGDGTRLSIL.